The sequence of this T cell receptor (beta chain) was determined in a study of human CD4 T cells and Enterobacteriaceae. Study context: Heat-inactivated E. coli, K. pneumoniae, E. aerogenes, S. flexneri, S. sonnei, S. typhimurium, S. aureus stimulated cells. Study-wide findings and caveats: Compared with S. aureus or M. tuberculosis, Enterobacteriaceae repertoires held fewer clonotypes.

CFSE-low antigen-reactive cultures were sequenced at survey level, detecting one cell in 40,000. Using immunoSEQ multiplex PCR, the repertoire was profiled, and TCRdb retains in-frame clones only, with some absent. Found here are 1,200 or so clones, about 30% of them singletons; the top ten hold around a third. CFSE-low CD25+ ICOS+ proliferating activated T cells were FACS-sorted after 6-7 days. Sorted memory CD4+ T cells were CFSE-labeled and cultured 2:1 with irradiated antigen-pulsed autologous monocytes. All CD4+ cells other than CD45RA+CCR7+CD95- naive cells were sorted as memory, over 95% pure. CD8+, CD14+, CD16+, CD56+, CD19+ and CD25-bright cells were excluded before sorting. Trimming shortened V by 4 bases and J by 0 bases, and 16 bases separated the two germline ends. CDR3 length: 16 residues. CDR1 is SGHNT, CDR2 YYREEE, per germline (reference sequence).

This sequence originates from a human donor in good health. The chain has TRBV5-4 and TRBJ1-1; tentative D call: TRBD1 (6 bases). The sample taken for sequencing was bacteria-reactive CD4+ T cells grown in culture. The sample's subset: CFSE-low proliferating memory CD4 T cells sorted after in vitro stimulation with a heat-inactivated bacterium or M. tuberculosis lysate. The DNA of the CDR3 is TGTGCCAGCAGCCGAGATATAGGACAGTTGAACACTGAAGCTTTCTTT. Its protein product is CASSRDIGQLNTEAFF.